The 16 T cell receptor beta chains presented below share a single source sample, sequenced in a study of T cells after posttransplantation cyclophosphamide. Repertoires were generated with immunoSEQ multiplex PCR, while TCRdb's copy carries only in-frame clones and drops some. In total the sample includes under 45,000 clones, none of them seen once. Sequenced: PBMCs. The receptors stem from a man younger than 40 in good health and a related stem cell transplant donor.

This clone has a count of ten or more. The chain couples TRBV27 to TRBJ2-1, with a weak D call TRBD2 (6 bases). Germline V CDR1 and CDR2: MNHEY, SMNVEV (reference sequence). Deletions cut 5 bases from V and 6 bases from J, with 20 bases between. The CDR3 covers 16 residues. CDR3 sequence: CASSTRGGARSNEQFF. CDR3 in DNA: TGTGCCAGCAGTACCAGAGGCGGGGCAAGATCCAATGAGCAGTTCTTC.

Ten or more counts support this clone. J is TRBJ2-5 and V is TRBV6-1, with a possible D match to TRBD1 (5 bases). This CDR3 region has 18 residues. Trimming left V 2 bases short and J 1 base short, with 20 bases between. Germline CDR1 and CDR2: MNHNS and SASEGT. CDR3 in amino acids: CASSEFPQGSSFQETQYF. The DNA of the CDR3 is TGTGCCAGCAGTGAATTCCCCCAGGGATCGAGCTTCCAAGAGACCCAGTACTTC.

This clone was seen many times. The CDR3 reads CASSQVGDSPLHF. The CDR3 DNA reads as TGCGCCAGCAGCCAAGTCGGGGATTCACCCCTCCACTTT. The chain couples TRBV4-1 to TRBJ1-6; D gene unclear. Germline V lookup: CDR1 MGHRA, CDR2 YSYEKL. The CDR3 runs 13 residues. V lost 1 base and J 8 bases, leaving 6 bases between the germline ends.

The chain couples TRBV29-1 to TRBJ1-2; no reliable D call. Per the germline V gene, CDR1 is SQVTM and CDR2 is ANQGSEA. The CDR3 extends over 11 amino acids. Deletions cut 5 bases from V and 9 bases from J, with 13 bases between. The DNA of the CDR3 is TGCAGCGTTCCGGGTCCCCTTCGCTACACCTTC. The encoded protein is CSVPGPLRYTF.

In its sample, this clone was seen a few times. The rearrangement uses TRBV27 and TRBJ1-5; TRBD1 agrees at 7 bases. The V gene end was trimmed by 4 bases and the J gene end by 10 bases; junction bases not matched to a gene: 10. Looked up from germline, CDR1 is MNHEY and CDR2 is SMNVEV (reference sequence). CDR3 length equals 14 residues. CDR3 in DNA: TGTGCCAGCAGTTCAGGGACAGCCCGCAGTCCCCAGCATTTT. Protein: CASSSGTARSPQHF.

This clone was seen at least ten times. The chain recombines TRBV7-9 with TRBJ2-2, with 7 bases identical to TRBD1. V dropped 1 base and J dropped 3; count of bases not matched to a gene: 5. Germline lookup yields CDR1 SEHNR and CDR2 FQNEAQ (reference sequence). The CDR3 extends over 16 amino acids. The CDR3 here is CASSLDRGHDTGELFF. DNA of the CDR3: TGTGCCAGCAGCTTAGACAGGGGCCACGACACCGGGGAGCTGTTTTTT.

At least ten counts were recorded for this clone. This sequence joins TRBV5-6 and TRBJ2-7; D is perhaps TRBD2 (5 bases). Germline V gene sequence: CDR1 SGHDT, CDR2 YYEEEE. CDR3 size: 12 residues. Between the trimmed V and J ends, which lost 5 bases and 4 bases, there was a span of 10 bases. For the CDR3, the DNA is TGTGCCAGCAGTGCGGGTCCTTACGAGCAGTACTTC. It encodes CASSAGPYEQYF. Looking up the rest from reference TRBV5-6 and TRBJ2-7 gives the full variable domain: DAGVTQSPTHLIKTRGQQVTLRCSPKSGHDTVSWYQQALGQGPQFIFQYYEEEERQRGNFPDRFSGHQFPNYSSELNVNALLLGDSALYLCASSAGPYEQYFGPGTRLTVT.

This clone was recorded many times. V gene TRBV7-6 combines with J gene TRBJ2-7; D ambiguous. The length of the CDR3 is 13 residues. V lost 5 bases and J lost 2, with 10 bases in between. CDR1 SGHVS and CDR2 FNYEAQ come from the germline V gene. CDR3: CASSPQNPYEQYF. As DNA, the CDR3 is TGTGCCAGCAGCCCCCAGAACCCCTACGAGCAGTACTTC. The whole variable domain, remainder taken from reference TRBV7-6 and TRBJ2-7, is GAGVSQSPRYKVTKRGQDVALRCDPISGHVSLYWYRQALGQGPEFLTYFNYEAQQDKSGLPNDRFSAERPEGSISTLTIQRTEQRDSAMYRCASSPQNPYEQYFGPGTRLTVT.

V usage is TRBV6-4 and J usage is TRBJ2-2; 11 nucleotides line up with TRBD1. The V and J ends lost 3 bases and 3 bases, in that order; junction bases with no gene match: 0. The CDR3 spans 15 residues. The V gene's germline CDR1 is MRHNA and CDR2 SNTAGT. The CDR3 sequence is CASSEGQGDTGELFF. CDR3 DNA: TGTGCCAGCAGTGAGGGACAGGGGGACACCGGGGAGCTGTTTTTT.

This clone has a count of ten or more. This rearrangement joins TRBV5-1 to TRBJ2-7, with a weak D call TRBD2 (6 bases). Germline V gene lookup returns CDR1 SGHRS and CDR2 YFSETQ. The CDR3 totals 14 residues. The V gene lost 0 bases and the J gene lost 2 bases, with 9 bases spanning the gap. The CDR3 DNA is TGCGCCAGCAGCTTGGTCGGGGGAACCTACGAGCAGTACTTC. This gives the protein CASSLVGGTYEQYF.

This clone was observed at least ten times. The chain is built from TRBV6-1 and TRBJ1-5; D is perhaps TRBD1 (6 bases). The CDR3 covers 15 residues. With 10 bases removed from V and 4 bases from J, the gap between germline ends came to 20 bases. Germline V gene lookup returns CDR1 MNHNS and CDR2 SASEGT. In nucleotides, the CDR3 is TGTGCCACCATCCGGCCAGGGGCGGGTAATCAGCCCCAGCATTTT. It is translated as CATIRPGAGNQPQHF.

The V and J genes are TRBV7-3 and TRBJ2-2; maybe TRBD2 (5 bases). Trimming removed 5 bases from V and 3 bases from J, with 22 bases in between. CDR1 and CDR2 from the germline V gene are SGHTA and FQGTGA. The CDR3 spans 18 residues. The CDR3 loop is CASSPTLEETSYTGELFF. DNA of the CDR3: TGTGCCAGCAGCCCCACCCTGGAGGAGACTTCGTACACCGGGGAGCTGTTTTTT.

This clone was detected only a few times. This rearrangement joins TRBV5-1 to TRBJ1-1; weak D call: TRBD1 (5 bases). Germline V CDR1 and CDR2: SGHRS, YFSETQ. CDR3 length: 15 residues. Trimming removed 3 bases from V and 1 base from J, with 13 bases in between. CDR3 coding DNA: TGCGCCAGCAGCTACGCAGGACAAAGGAACACTGAAGCTTTCTTT. The encoded protein is CASSYAGQRNTEAFF.

The table lists this clone with many counts. The chain joins TRBV14 to TRBJ1-1; TRBD1 is a possible D gene (6 bases). Germline V gene lookup returns CDR1 SGHDN and CDR2 FVKESK. This CDR3 is 14 amino acids long. Trimming cost V 4 bases and J 0 bases, with 9 bases left between them. CDR3 coding DNA: TGTGCCAGCAGCCCGGGACAACTGAACACTGAAGCTTTCTTT. Its protein is CASSPGQLNTEAFF.

This clone was picked up many times. The CDR3 nucleotides are TGTGCCAGCAGCGCGGGACAAACGGCCGGGGAGCTGTTTTTT. This translates into CASSAGQTAGELFF. This rearrangement joins TRBV2 to TRBJ2-2; TRBD1 or TRBD2 may be the D gene (6 bases each). Germline CDR1 SNHLY, CDR2 FYNNEI. There are 14 residues in the CDR3. Trimming cost V 6 bases and J 6 bases, with 14 bases left between them.

Ten or more counts support this clone. CDR3 nucleotides: TGTGCCACCTCAAGGGGGGGCCCCTTTGACGAGCAGTACTTC. Amino acids: CATSRGGPFDEQYF. The chain has TRBV6-5 and TRBJ2-7; tentative D call: TRBD2 (7 bases). CDR3 length equals 14 residues. Germline CDR1 and CDR2: MNHEY and SVGAGI. V was pared by 10 bases and J by 5 bases, with 21 bases between.